The 22 T cell receptor beta chains below were found in one sample sequenced in a study of blood T cell repertoires in COVID-19. Sequenced by immunoSEQ multiplex PCR; TCRdb stores in-frame clones only, minus some. The repertoire holds nearly 95,000 clones, with around four fifths as singletons. The sequenced sample was peripheral blood. The origin of the receptors is a human donor in a cohort sampled during active COVID-19.

The genes are TRBV5-1 and TRBJ2-7; D is uncertain. The CDR3 spans 14 residues. From germline, CDR1 is SGHRS and CDR2 YFSETQ. Trimming stripped 0 bases from V and 1 base from J, with 8 bases between. The CDR3 protein is CASSLVAVSYEQYF. The CDR3 nucleotides read TGCGCCAGCAGCTTGGTTGCAGTTTCCTACGAGCAGTACTTC.

This chain uses TRBV2 with TRBJ2-5; 9 positions agree with TRBD2. With V trimmed by 9 bases and J by 8 bases, 1 base remained unmatched. Germline V lookup: CDR1 SNHLY, CDR2 FYNNEI. The length of the CDR3 is 10 residues. CDR3 amino acids: CASSGRTQYF. In nucleotides, the CDR3 is TGTGCCAGTAGCGGGAGAACCCAGTACTTC.

There are a few counts of this clone. In nucleotides, the CDR3 is TGTGCCAGCAGCGTCCGGGACTACCTCTACGAGCAGTACTTC. Translating gives CASSVRDYLYEQYF. The chain combines TRBV21-1 with TRBJ2-7; no check of the table's D call, TRBD2, against the DNA was made. TRBV21-1 is listed as a pseudogene. This CDR3 has 14 residues.

The chain couples TRBV6-2 or TRBV6-3 to TRBJ2-7; no firm D call. CDR3 size: 12 residues. Trimming removed 5 bases at V and 2 bases at J, with 7 bases between. The germline gives CDR1 MNHEY, CDR2 SVGEGT. CDR3 region: CASSLSPYEQYF. The CDR3 DNA is TGTGCCAGCAGTCTAAGCCCCTACGAGCAGTACTTC.

The CDR3 loop is CASRKEGGLNTEAFF. The CDR3 coding sequence is TGTGCCAGCAGAAAAGAGGGGGGGCTGAACACTGAAGCTTTCTTT. V and J are TRBV11-2 and TRBJ1-1, with D possibly matching TRBD1 (6 bases). Germline CDR1 is SGHAT and CDR2 is FQNNGV. This CDR3 contains 15 residues. Between the trimmed V and J ends, which lost 6 bases and 0 bases, there was a span of 14 bases.

The chain recombines TRBV5-1 with TRBJ1-1; weak D call: TRBD1 (6 bases). The CDR3 has 16 residues. Germline V CDR1 and CDR2: SGHRS, YFSETQ. With 0 bases removed from V and 0 bases from J, the gap between germline ends came to 12 bases. This CDR3 reads CASSLVGQPLNTEAFF. CDR3 DNA: TGCGCCAGCAGCTTGGTAGGACAGCCCTTGAACACTGAAGCTTTCTTT.

The J gene is TRBJ2-3, the V gene TRBV11-3; a weak D match, TRBD2 (6 bases). From germline, CDR1 is SGHNT and CDR2 YENEEA. V lost 3 bases and J lost 4, with 11 bases in between. There are 14 residues in the CDR3. CDR3 nucleotide sequence: TGTGCCAGCAGCTTTGGAGGGTCCGCAGATACGCAGTATTTT. The encoded protein is CASSFGGSADTQYF.

This clone was seen a handful of times. The same CDR3 arises from other DNA sequences in this sample as well. This rearrangement joins TRBV28 to TRBJ2-7; 9 bases agree with TRBD2. The CDR3 runs 15 residues. Germline values: CDR1 MDHEN, CDR2 SYDVKM. V was clipped by 2 bases and J by 5 bases; unmatched bases: 7. CDR3 region: CASSLAGTSFHEQYF. CDR3 DNA: TGTGCCAGCAGTTTAGCGGGGACTAGCTTCCACGAGCAGTACTTC.

This chain uses TRBV30 with TRBJ1-5, with TRBD1 matching 7 bases. Germline trimming cut 5 bases from V and 8 bases from J; bases unmatched to any gene: 12. The germline gives CDR1 GTSNPN, CDR2 SVGIG (reference sequence). The CDR3 sequence is 14 residues long. The DNA for the CDR3 is TGTGCCTGGTCGAGGGGGCCGCCATGGGAGCCCCAGCATTTT. This sequence encodes CAWSRGPPWEPQHF. The variable domain in full, completed from reference TRBV30 and TRBJ1-5, reads SQTIHQWPATLVQPVGSPLSLECTVEGTSNPNLYWYRQAAGRGLQLLFYSVGIGQISSEVPQNLSASRPQDRQFILSSKKLLLSDSGFYLCAWSRGPPWEPQHFGDGTRLSIL.

This chain uses TRBV7-2 with TRBJ1-2; 8 nucleotides agree with TRBD1. Trimming cost V 4 bases and J 8 bases; bases outside gene matches: 9. The V gene's germline CDR1 is SGHTA and CDR2 FQGNSA. The CDR3 is made up of 14 amino acids. The CDR3 region is CASSSMTGVGGYTF. The CDR3 bases are TGTGCCAGCAGCTCGATGACAGGGGTGGGCGGCTACACCTTC.

V and J are TRBV2 and TRBJ1-5; maybe TRBD1 (5 bases). The CDR3 runs 13 residues. Trimming pared 4 bases from V and 4 bases from J, leaving 8 bases between. CDR1 SNHLY and CDR2 FYNNEI come from the germline V gene. The CDR3: CASSADMNQPQHF. The CDR3 coding sequence is TGTGCCAGCAGTGCGGACATGAATCAGCCCCAGCATTTT.

V gene TRBV3-1 (or the pseudogene TRBV3-2) combines with J gene TRBJ1-5, with D possibly TRBD1 on 6 matching bases. Germline CDR1 and CDR2: LGHDT and YNNKEL (reference sequence). The germline V and J ends were trimmed by 1 base and 0 bases, with 7 bases remaining between them. The CDR3 totals 15 residues. For the CDR3, the DNA is TGTGCCAGCAGCCAAGGACAGGTTAGCAATCAGCCCCAGCATTTT. The encoded protein is CASSQGQVSNQPQHF.

V gene TRBV11-2 combines with J gene TRBJ2-3, with D maybe TRBD1 (5 bases). CDR3 length equals 16 residues. V was cut by 4 bases and J by 2 bases, with 16 bases left in between. Germline CDR1 reads SGHAT; CDR2 reads FQNNGV. As DNA, the CDR3 is TGTGCCAGCAGCTCCCAGGGCAGGGTTGTCACAGATACGCAGTATTTT. As protein: CASSSQGRVVTDTQYF.

V is TRBV27 and J is TRBJ2-2, with D maybe TRBD1 (6 bases). The CDR3 runs 15 residues. Trimming shortened V by 7 bases and J by 0 bases, and 12 bases separated the two germline ends. Looked up from germline, CDR1 is MNHEY and CDR2 is SMNVEV (reference sequence). The CDR3 DNA reads as TGTGCCAGCACCATAACAGGGACGAACACCGGGGAGCTGTTTTTT. It encodes CASTITGTNTGELFF.

The J gene is TRBJ1-5, the V gene TRBV6-5, with no clear D. Germline V gene lookup returns CDR1 MNHEY and CDR2 SVGAGI. The CDR3 length is 14 residues. Deletions cut 2 bases from V and 6 bases from J, with 11 bases between. The CDR3 DNA reads as TGTGCCAGCAGTTACACCGGGGAAGGTCAGCCCCAGCATTTT. Amino acid sequence: CASSYTGEGQPQHF.

J is TRBJ1-3 and V is TRBV6-5, with D unclear. V was pared by 0 bases and J by 0 bases, with 9 bases between. The CDR3 runs 16 residues. CDR1 is MNHEY and CDR2 is SVGAGI in the germline V gene. The CDR3 DNA reads TGTGCCAGCAGTTACTCGAGAACAGCCTCTGGAAACACCATATATTTT. This sequence encodes CASSYSRTASGNTIYF.

A few counts support this clone. The V call is TRBV21-1, the J call TRBJ1-1. TRBV21-1 is noted as a pseudogene. The CDR3 contains 15 residues. CDR3: CASSKVRAWRKIAFF. CDR3 DNA: TGTGCCAGCAGCAAAGTGAGAGCCTGGAGGAAGATTGCTTTCTTT.

This clone was observed once. This CDR3 is CASSLGAGRNEQFF. Here the CDR3 DNA reads TGTGCCAGCAGCTTGGGGGCAGGGAGGAATGAGCAGTTCTTC. This rearrangement joins TRBV5-5 to TRBJ2-1, with a weak D call TRBD2 (6 bases). V was shortened by 0 bases and J by 7 bases, with 11 bases between the two germline ends. The CDR3 is 14 residues long. Germline assignment: CDR1 SGHKS and CDR2 YYEKEE (reference sequence).

This clone was seen more than once but under ten times. The V call is TRBV6-6, the J call TRBJ1-5, with TRBD1 identical over 8 bases. Germline lookup yields CDR1 MNHNY and CDR2 SVGAGI (reference sequence). J lost 5 bases, V lost 6 bases, and 6 bases had no gene match. This CDR3 is 14 amino acids long. The CDR3 reads CASRQGARDQPQHF. The DNA for the CDR3 is TGTGCCAGCAGGCAGGGGGCGAGGGATCAGCCCCAGCATTTT.

The chain combines TRBV5-1 with TRBJ1-6; 10 bases line up with TRBD1. Germline V gene data show CDR1 as SGHRS and CDR2 as YFSETQ. This CDR3 is 16 amino acids long. V trimming: 4 bases; J trimming: 5 bases; junction bases outside the gene matches: 6. CDR3 DNA: TGCGCCAGCAGCCGGACAGGGGGGACCGATAATTCACCCCTCCACTTT. Translating gives CASSRTGGTDNSPLHF.

The chain uses TRBV30 and TRBJ1-2; D might be TRBD1 (5 bases). The V gene's germline CDR1 is GTSNPN and CDR2 SVGIG (reference sequence). The CDR3 spans 13 residues. V lost 2 bases, J lost 4 bases, and 11 bases lay in between. The CDR3 reads CAWSTGVSYGYTF. CDR3 DNA sequence: TGTGCCTGGAGTACGGGGGTGAGCTATGGCTACACCTTC.

J is TRBJ2-1 and V is TRBV7-9; 9 bases are shared with TRBD2. Germline V gene data show CDR1 as SEHNR and CDR2 as FQNEAQ (reference sequence). With V trimmed by 4 bases and J by 9 bases, 10 bases remained unmatched. This CDR3 has 15 amino acids. The CDR3 DNA follows: TGTGCCAGCAGCTCCTTTAGCGGGAGCGGGGTTGAGCAGTTCTTC. It translates to CASSSFSGSGVEQFF.